This paragraph covers one TCR beta chain sequence. The antigen remains undetermined. V dropped 8 bases and J dropped 2; count of bases not matched to a gene: 3. The CDR3 contains 14 residues. Germline V gene sequence: CDR1 SGHRS, CDR2 YFSETQ. The PCR employed 60 Vbeta primers together with 13 Jbeta primers. Profiling relied on immunoSEQ multiplex PCR, and the TCRdb table lists in-frame clones only, not all of them. The table shows 150,000 or so clones, with around 78% occurring only once. This sample is drawn from a study of cytomegalovirus exposure and HLA in healthy donors. Study findings and constraints: One later analysis reportedly identified an Asian-associated ancestry cluster that showed fewer N-insertions than the approximately 710-donor mean.

Sequencing was done on a sample of PBMCs. The chain uses TRBV5-1 and TRBJ2-3; 12 bases are shared with TRBD2. This receptor was obtained from a woman younger than 35 in good health and CMV-seronegative. As DNA, the CDR3 is TGCGCCAGTAGACTAGCGGGGGACACAGATACGCAGTATTTT. It is translated as CASRLAGDTDTQYF.